The 4 T cell receptor beta chains presented below share a single source sample, sequenced in a study of tissue T cells after allogeneic stem cell transplantation. Clones were sequenced by immunoSEQ multiplex PCR, and TCRdb holds only the in-frame ones, with some missing. The sample carries just under 10,000 clones, 60% recorded once. The sequences come from tissue from the jejunum, collected at autopsy. The receptor set was obtained from a woman between 18 and 55 years old with breast cancer.

This chain connects TRBV11-1 to TRBJ2-2; a weak D match, TRBD2 (5 bases). Trimming left V 4 bases short and J 2 bases short, with 11 bases between. Germline lookup yields CDR1 SGHAT and CDR2 FQDESV (reference sequence). The CDR3 length is 15 residues. For the CDR3, the DNA is TGTGCCAGCAGCTCACGGACGGGAAACACCGGGGAGCTGTTTTTT. Its translation: CASSSRTGNTGELFF.

This rearrangement joins TRBV29-1 to TRBJ2-7; D perhaps matches TRBD1 (6 bases). Germline CDR1 and CDR2: SQVTM and ANQGSEA. Trimming pared 3 bases from V and 3 bases from J, leaving 18 bases between. The CDR3 is 15 amino acids. CDR3 amino acids: CSVERAGDNNYEQYF. The CDR3 nucleotides read TGCAGCGTTGAGAGGGCCGGGGACAACAACTACGAGCAGTACTTC.

The rearrangement uses TRBV7-2 and TRBJ2-1, with D perhaps TRBD2 (5 bases). The CDR3 length is 14 residues. V gave up 2 bases and J gave up 0 bases, with 5 bases separating them. The germline CDR1 and CDR2 sequences are SGHTA and FQGNSA. The CDR3: CASSLTSSYNEQFF. CDR3 nucleotides: TGTGCCAGCAGCTTAACTAGCTCCTACAATGAGCAGTTCTTC.

CDR3 in amino acids: CASSQPGQGDYGYTF. The DNA of the CDR3 is TGCGCCAGCAGTCAACCAGGACAGGGGGACTATGGCTACACCTTC. The chain carries TRBV23-1 and TRBJ1-2, with 10 bases lining up with TRBD1. TRBV23-1 is placed among ORFs of uncertain function. The CDR3 sequence is 15 residues long. V was clipped by 2 bases and J by 3 bases; unmatched bases: 3.